The entry below describes one T cell receptor beta chain. These data belong to a study of shared T cell receptors in the human thymus. The table came from immunoSEQ multiplex PCR; TCRdb's copy has only in-frame clones and leaves some out. This table holds around 67,000 clones, 90% to 95% found once. The length of the CDR3 is 10 residues. CDR1 and CDR2 from the germline V gene are DFQATT and SNEGSKA (reference sequence). Trimming left V 6 bases short and J 7 bases short, with 9 bases between. This TCR was sampled from a human donor. V and J are TRBV20-1 and TRBJ1-1, with D perhaps TRBD1 (6 bases). The sequenced sample was thymocytes. DNA for the CDR3: TGCAGTGCGATACAGGGTGAAGCTTTCTTT. Translating gives CSAIQGEAFF.